Shown below are 30 T cell receptor beta chains from a single sample sequenced in a study of T-cell memory formation after mild COVID-19. In TCRdb, the 5' RACE reads were re-called with MiXCR into one record per CDR3 protein. This sample yields over 350,000 distinct CDR3 sequences, of which roughly a quarter are seen a single time; around 9.5% belongs to the top ten. The sequencing input was PBMCs or a T cell subset sorted from them (not recorded which). These TCRs come from an adult woman who had mild COVID-19 (a few samples of this study predate the infection). Cell type and time point are not known.

The rearrangement uses TRBV4-2 and TRBJ2-6; no reliable D call. Germline V CDR1 and CDR2: LGHNA, YNFKEQ. There are 16 residues in the CDR3. V was clipped by 5 bases and J by 0 bases, with 11 bases between them. The CDR3 loop is CASSEGSVSGANVLTF. The CDR3 bases are TGTGCCAGCAGCGAAGGCAGTGTCTCTGGGGCCAACGTCCTGACTTTC.

The genes are TRBV29-1 and TRBJ1-1; D gene ambiguous. From germline, CDR1 is SQVTM and CDR2 ANQGSEA. The V and J ends lost 5 bases and 3 bases respectively, with 10 bases between them. The CDR3 is 12 amino acids. The DNA of the CDR3 is TGCAGCGTTTTACGGGTGGACACTGAAGCTTTCTTT. It is translated as CSVLRVDTEAFF.

The V and J genes are TRBV20-1 and TRBJ2-7; 9 bases map to TRBD2. From germline, CDR1 is DFQATT and CDR2 SNEGSKA (reference sequence). Trimming cost V 7 bases and J 5 bases; bases outside gene matches: 9. The CDR3 sequence is 13 residues long. CDR3 sequence (DNA): TGCAGTGAGAGAGAGGGACTAGCAGACGAGCAGTACTTC. Residues: CSEREGLADEQYF.

The chain carries TRBV30 and TRBJ2-1; no clear D. This CDR3 spans 13 amino acids. In germline, CDR1 is GTSNPN, CDR2 SVGIG (reference sequence). V gave up 4 bases and J gave up 3 bases, with 10 bases separating them. This chain's CDR3 is CAWTPPSYNEQFF. The CDR3 region has the DNA TGTGCCTGGACACCGCCCAGCTACAATGAGCAGTTCTTC. Filled out from reference TRBV30 and TRBJ2-1, the complete variable domain reads SQTIHQWPATLVQPVGSPLSLECTVEGTSNPNLYWYRQAAGRGLQLLFYSVGIGQISSEVPQNLSASRPQDRQFILSSKKLLLSDSGFYLCAWTPPSYNEQFFGPGTRLTVL.

The chain uses TRBV30 and TRBJ2-7; tentative D call: TRBD2 (5 bases). With 1 base removed from V and 0 bases from J, the gap between germline ends came to 13 bases. From germline, CDR1 is GTSNPN and CDR2 SVGIG (reference sequence). The CDR3 runs 15 residues. CDR3 nucleotides: TGTGCCTGGAGTGATCCGGTGGGGAGCTCCTACGAGCAGTACTTC. Its translation: CAWSDPVGSSYEQYF.

This clonotype was found a few times. The chain couples TRBV15 to TRBJ1-5, with TRBD1 matching 8 bases. Looked up from germline, CDR1 is LNHNV and CDR2 is YYDKDF (reference sequence). V dropped 5 bases and J dropped 1; count of bases not matched to a gene: 4. The CDR3 runs 15 residues. In DNA, the CDR3 is TGTGCCACCAGCTTAGGACAGGGAAGCAATCAGCCCCAGCATTTT. This translates into CATSLGQGSNQPQHF.

The chain combines TRBV18 with TRBJ2-2; 7 bases map to TRBD1. CDR1 is KGHSH, CDR2 LQKENI, per germline. V shed 3 bases, J shed 5 bases, and the junction held 0 bases outside the gene matches. The length of the CDR3 is 13 residues. CDR3 region: CASSPGQTGELFF. The CDR3 DNA sequence: TGTGCCAGCTCACCGGGACAGACCGGGGAGCTGTTTTTT.

This clonotype occurred a few times. This sequence joins TRBV7-9 and TRBJ2-3; perhaps TRBD1 as D (6 bases). This CDR3 region has 16 residues. Germline loops: CDR1 SEHNR, CDR2 FQNEAQ (reference sequence). Trimming cost V 3 bases and J 2 bases, with 15 bases left between them. CDR3 residues: CASSFRPGVVTDTQYF. DNA of the CDR3: TGTGCCAGCAGCTTTCGGCCAGGGGTCGTCACAGATACGCAGTATTTT. The complete variable domain, with remaining parts taken from reference TRBV7-9 and TRBJ2-3, reads DTGVSQNPRHKITKRGQNVTFRCDPISEHNRLYWYRQTLGQGPEFLTYFQNEAQLEKSRLLSDRFSAERPKGSFSTLEIQRTEQGDSAMYLCASSFRPGVVTDTQYFGPGTRLTVL.

V usage is TRBV4-2 and J usage is TRBJ1-4; D call uncertain. Germline CDR1 is LGHNA and CDR2 is YNFKEQ. The CDR3 contains 16 residues. The V end was cut by 0 bases, the J end by 1 base, with 9 bases between. The chain's CDR3 is CASSQDKGRTNEKLFF. The CDR3 region has the DNA TGTGCCAGCAGCCAAGATAAGGGCAGAACTAATGAAAAACTGTTTTTT.

The gene calls are TRBV9 and TRBJ2-1; 8 nucleotides match TRBD2. The CDR3 is 13 amino acids. CDR1 and CDR2 from the germline V gene are SGDLS and YYNGEE. Trimming at V came to 3 bases and at J to 7 bases, leaving 3 bases not matched to a gene. The CDR3 DNA is TGTGCCAGCAGCGCGACTAGCGCAAATGAGCAGTTCTTC. This translates into CASSATSANEQFF.

The chain recombines TRBV3-1 with TRBJ2-1; D gene uncertain. The V end lost 3 bases, the J end lost 0 bases, and 9 bases lay between the germline ends. The germline CDR1 and CDR2 sequences are LGHDT and YNNKEL (reference sequence). The CDR3 has 15 residues. This CDR3 reads CASSQSQSSYNEQFF. The CDR3 DNA is TGTGCCAGCAGCCAGAGCCAAAGCTCCTACAATGAGCAGTTCTTC.

The V gene is TRBV5-5, the J gene TRBJ2-3; D might be TRBD1 or TRBD2, each matching 6 bases. V gave up 6 bases and J gave up 1 base, with 15 bases separating them. Germline CDR1 SGHKS, CDR2 YYEKEE (reference sequence). This CDR3 is built from 15 residues. The CDR3 DNA follows: TGTGCCAGCATCCCGGGAAGGGGGGGCACAGATACGCAGTATTTT. It is translated as CASIPGRGGTDTQYF.

This chain uses TRBV7-2 with TRBJ2-1, with 16 bases that match TRBD2. V was clipped by 10 bases and J by 10 bases; unmatched bases: 7. Germline V gene sequence: CDR1 SGHTA, CDR2 FQGNSA. The CDR3 runs 14 residues. The CDR3 DNA reads as TGTGCCATACTTCCGGGACTAGCGGGGGGGGAGCAGTTCTTC. Amino acid sequence: CAILPGLAGGEQFF.

The V call is TRBV5-5, the J call TRBJ1-1; tentatively, D is TRBD1 (6 bases). The CDR3 contains 13 residues. Trimming pared 6 bases from V and 4 bases from J, leaving 13 bases between. Germline assignment: CDR1 SGHKS and CDR2 YYEKEE (reference sequence). CDR3 protein: CASTPDRFTEAFF. DNA for the CDR3: TGTGCCAGCACCCCGGACAGATTCACTGAAGCTTTCTTT. Using reference TRBV5-5 and TRBJ1-1 for the parts outside the CDR3, the full variable domain is DAGVTQSPTHLIKTRGQQVTLRCSPISGHKSVSWYQQVLGQGPQFIFQYYEKEERGRGNFPDRFSARQFPNYSSELNVNALLLGDSALYLCASTPDRFTEAFFGQGTRLTVV.

The chain joins TRBV9 to TRBJ2-1; TRBD2 might be the D (5 bases). CDR1 and CDR2 from the germline V gene are SGDLS and YYNGEE. The V and J ends lost 3 bases and 2 bases respectively, with 12 bases between them. This CDR3 has 15 residues. CDR3 sequence: CASSERTAPYNEQFF. The CDR3 coding sequence is TGTGCCAGCAGCGAGAGGACTGCCCCCTACAATGAGCAGTTCTTC.

CDR3 coding DNA: TGTGCCAGCATGAGGAGCACAGATACGCAGTATTTT. Protein product: CASMRSTDTQYF. The V and J genes are TRBV2 and TRBJ2-3, with D hard to call. This CDR3 has 12 amino acids. From germline, CDR1 is SNHLY and CDR2 FYNNEI. Deletions cut 7 bases from V and 0 bases from J, with 5 bases between.

This clonotype was recorded a few times. This chain links TRBV10-3 with TRBJ2-5; D not resolved. The germline gives CDR1 ENHRY, CDR2 SYGVKD. This CDR3 comprises 15 residues. V was pared by 0 bases and J by 4 bases, with 12 bases between. The CDR3 DNA follows: TGTGCCATCAGTGAGTCGAACATGGCTGGAGAGACCCAGTACTTC. Its protein product is CAISESNMAGETQYF.

This clonotype was found a few times. This chain uses TRBV29-1 with TRBJ1-1; 10 bases agree with TRBD1. Per the germline V gene, CDR1 is SQVTM and CDR2 is ANQGSEA. The CDR3 sequence is 14 residues long. V dropped 4 bases and J dropped 5; count of bases not matched to a gene: 7. CDR3 residues: CSVVRGQGGTEAFF. The DNA for the CDR3 is TGCAGCGTTGTTCGTGGACAGGGGGGTACTGAAGCTTTCTTT. The full variable domain, rest sourced from reference TRBV29-1 and TRBJ1-1, is SAVISQKPSRDICQRGTSLTIQCQVDSQVTMMFWYRQQPGQSLTLIATANQGSEATYESGFVIDKFPISRPNLTFSTLTVSNMSPEDSSIYLCSVVRGQGGTEAFFGQGTRLTVV.

This chain connects TRBV5-5 to TRBJ2-1, with D unresolved. The CDR3 runs to 15 residues. Per germline, CDR1 SGHKS and CDR2 YYEKEE (reference sequence). The germline V and J ends were trimmed by 4 bases and 2 bases, with 13 bases remaining between them. The CDR3 DNA reads as TGTGCCAGCAGCCCACGGACGGCTACCTACAATGAGCAGTTCTTC. It yields the protein CASSPRTATYNEQFF.

The rearrangement links TRBV7-9 to TRBJ1-2; D might be TRBD1 (5 bases). V was shortened by 8 bases and J by 4 bases, with 14 bases between the two germline ends. The CDR3 loop spans 13 amino acids. Germline CDR1 is SEHNR and CDR2 is FQNEAQ (reference sequence). The CDR3 sequence: CASGTAPGYGYTF. CDR3 nucleotides: TGTGCCAGCGGGACCGCCCCGGGCTATGGCTACACCTTC. Combining the CDR3 with reference TRBV7-9 and TRBJ1-2 gives the whole variable domain DTGVSQNPRHKITKRGQNVTFRCDPISEHNRLYWYRQTLGQGPEFLTYFQNEAQLEKSRLLSDRFSAERPKGSFSTLEIQRTEQGDSAMYLCASGTAPGYGYTFGSGTRLTVV.

The V and J genes are TRBV7-6 and TRBJ2-5; 7 positions match TRBD2. V shed 5 bases and J 1 base; nucleotides not matched to a gene: 7. This CDR3 comprises 15 residues. CDR1 is SGHVS and CDR2 is FNYEAQ in the germline V gene. For the CDR3, the DNA is TGTGCCAGCAGCCTGTGGGGGGAGGGCCAAGAGACCCAGTACTTC. The encoded protein is CASSLWGEGQETQYF.

This clonotype appeared a few times. The chain uses TRBV5-6 and TRBJ2-1, with a weak D call TRBD1 (6 bases). Germline V CDR1 and CDR2: SGHDT, YYEEEE. Trimming left V 4 bases short and J 2 bases short, with 13 bases between. CDR3 length equals 15 residues. This CDR3 is CASSPGTIAYNEQFF. CDR3 sequence (DNA): TGTGCCAGCAGCCCCGGGACAATAGCCTACAATGAGCAGTTCTTC.

This clonotype was recorded a few times. This chain's CDR3 is CSARMAGASYEQYF. CDR3 DNA sequence: TGCAGTGCTAGGATGGCGGGGGCTTCCTACGAGCAGTACTTC. The J gene is TRBJ2-7, the V gene TRBV20-1, with D tentatively TRBD2 (7 bases). CDR3 length equals 14 residues. Germline CDR1 reads DFQATT; CDR2 reads SNEGSKA (reference sequence). V lost 3 bases, J lost 1 base, and 13 bases lay in between.

This chain joins TRBV5-6 and TRBJ2-2; the D gene is possibly TRBD2 (6 bases). Looked up from germline, CDR1 is SGHDT and CDR2 is YYEEEE. With 0 bases removed from V and 6 bases from J, the gap between germline ends came to 9 bases. The CDR3 extends over 14 amino acids. CDR3 sequence: CASSLAGEAGELFF. As DNA, the CDR3 is TGTGCCAGCAGCTTGGCGGGAGAAGCCGGGGAGCTGTTTTTT.

This clonotype came up a few times. The genes are TRBV6-1 and TRBJ2-1; TRBD1 is a possible D gene (5 bases). The V end lost 4 bases, the J end lost 2 bases, and 12 bases lay between the germline ends. The germline gives CDR1 MNHNS, CDR2 SASEGT. This CDR3 is 15 amino acids long. The DNA for the CDR3 is TGTGCCAGCAGTGTGAGACAGCACCCCTACAATGAGCAGTTCTTC. Protein: CASSVRQHPYNEQFF.

The CDR3 region is CASSLYGSDEQFF. CDR3 bases: TGTGCCAGCAGTCTGTACGGGAGCGATGAGCAGTTCTTC. The genes are TRBV11-2 and TRBJ2-1, with a weak D call TRBD2 (6 bases). The CDR3 contains 13 residues. CDR1 is SGHAT and CDR2 is FQNNGV in the germline V gene. V shed 6 bases and J shed 8 bases, with 14 bases lying between them. The full variable domain, in which reference TRBV11-2 and TRBJ2-1 provide the parts outside the CDR3, is EAGVAQSPRYKIIEKRQSVAFWCNPISGHATLYWYQQILGQGPKLLIQFQNNGVVDDSQLPKDRFSAERLKGVDSTLKIQPAKLEDSAVYLCASSLYGSDEQFFGPGTRLTVL.

The chain links TRBV6-1 to TRBJ2-7, with D possibly being TRBD2 (5 bases). Germline V gene lookup returns CDR1 MNHNS and CDR2 SASEGT. Trimming shortened V by 8 bases and J by 3 bases, and 14 bases separated the two germline ends. This CDR3 region has 13 residues. CDR3 nucleotide sequence: TGTGCCAGCTCGTGGGAGTTGGGCTACGAGCAGTACTTC. Translated: CASSWELGYEQYF.

The chain carries TRBV5-1 and TRBJ2-7; 11 nucleotides align to TRBD2. The length of the CDR3 is 15 residues. From germline, CDR1 is SGHRS and CDR2 YFSETQ. V was clipped by 0 bases and J by 5 bases; unmatched bases: 4. DNA for the CDR3: TGCGCCAGCAGCTTGGGACTAGCGGGGCCGCACGAGCAGTACTTC. This gives the protein CASSLGLAGPHEQYF.

The sample holds a few counts of this clonotype. The CDR3: CASNLGLAGVETQYF. The CDR3 bases are TGTGCCAGCAACCTGGGACTAGCGGGGGTGGAGACCCAGTACTTC. V and J are TRBV7-9 and TRBJ2-5, with 14 bases matching TRBD2. CDR3 size: 15 residues. Germline CDR1 SEHNR, CDR2 FQNEAQ (reference sequence). V shed 7 bases, J shed 5 bases, and the junction held 6 bases outside the gene matches.

The gene calls are TRBV3-1 and TRBJ2-1; 11 positions match TRBD2. Germline assignment: CDR1 LGHDT and CDR2 YNNKEL (reference sequence). This CDR3 has 15 residues. After removal of 1 base from V and 8 bases from J, the junction contained 4 bases not matched to a gene. As DNA, the CDR3 is TGTGCCAGCAGCCAAGCTAGCGGGGGGCTGGATGAGCAGTTCTTC. It encodes CASSQASGGLDEQFF.